This T cell receptor (beta chain) was captured in a study of OX40 agonist ivuxolimab in advanced cancers. Study background: Subjects had a mean age of 60 years, with a range of roughly 23 to 80; more than 70% were male.

Profiling relied on immunoSEQ multiplex PCR, and the TCRdb table lists in-frame clones only, not all of them. The profile shows around 14,000 clones, approximately 80% of them singletons. Study-wide points: At 0.1 to 3.0 mg/kg, clonal expansion of CD4+ and CD8+ blood T cells had occurred by week 6. Not determined was the antigen specificity of the expanded peripheral T cells.

Concerning this clone itself: The antigen is not known.

Blood was sampled at baseline, cycle 4 day 1, and cycle 7 day 1. The sequencing here drew on CD4+ or CD8+ T cells sorted from blood, taken in a trial of the OX40 agonist ivuxolimab. This sequence originates from an adult with an advanced solid tumor such as melanoma, head and neck, liver or kidney cancer.

CDR3 protein: CASSLTGPYSGNTIYF. Here the CDR3 DNA reads TGTGCCAGCAGTTTAACAGGACCGTACTCTGGAAACACCATATATTTT. The chain is built from TRBV25-1 and TRBJ1-3; D is perhaps TRBD1 (5 bases). CDR3 length equals 16 residues. Germline V gene data show CDR1 as MGHDK and CDR2 as SYGVNS. V was cut by 5 bases and J by 0 bases, with 14 bases left in between. The whole variable domain, remainder taken from reference TRBV25-1 and TRBJ1-3, is EADIYQTPRYLVIGTGKKITLECSQTMGHDKMYWYQQDPGMELHLIHYSYGVNSTEKGDLSSESTVSRIRTEHFPLTLESARPSHTSQYLCASSLTGPYSGNTIYFGEGSWLTVV.